This T cell receptor beta chain was retrieved from a study of cytotoxic CD8 clonotypes in ibrutinib-treated CLL. Study information: The patients, under 13 relapsed/refractory and fewer than 16 treatment-naive, included about 17 who were IGHV unmutated.

Clones were read by immunoSEQ multiplex PCR, and TCRdb kept only the in-frame ones, dropping some. Among roughly 14,000 clones, more than 60% were seen once, and the ten largest hold 5.4%. Broader study findings: Baseline levels of clonality went above those of age-matched healthy donors and moved with circulating CD8+ T-cell counts. At progression, clonality fell back toward baseline after rising at ibrutinib response.

Of note for this clone: Its antigen is as yet unknown.

Genomic DNA in an amount of roughly 2 micrograms was extracted from cryopreserved PBMCs and used for the preparation of TCR beta libraries. The CDR3 consists of 13 residues. V lost 6 bases and J 8 bases, leaving 17 bases between the germline ends. CDR1 and CDR2 from the germline V gene are SQVTM and ANQGSEA. The receptor comes from a human donor with chronic lymphocytic leukemia. Sequences were derived from PBMCs, sampled before ibrutinib treatment. The genes are TRBV29-1 and TRBJ2-1; D is perhaps TRBD2 (6 bases). The DNA for the CDR3 is TGCAGCGTGGGGGGTCGGCGTGGGGATGAGCAGTTCTTC. This encodes CSVGGRRGDEQFF.